Many counts were recorded for the clone carrying this T cell receptor (beta chain). Its antigen is undetermined. Alongside a J-beta primer mix, a sample-barcoded 5' primer served in a second PCR lasting about 7 to 11 cycles. Every sample returned 2.5 million or more CDR3-containing paired-end reads. TCRdb passed the 5' RACE reads through MiXCR, listing each CDR3 protein once. The data show roughly 680,000 distinct CDR3 sequences, approximately 52% seen once. These data originate in a study of blood T cells in healthy people across ages. Study-wide context: Researchers report that template switching captured about one barcoded beta molecule per two T cells. Study-wide results and caveats: The study lacked donor CMV status, which possibly confounded expanded clonotype changes.

V shed 4 bases, J shed 2 bases, and the junction held 8 bases outside the gene matches. In germline, CDR1 is LGHDT, CDR2 YNNKEL (reference sequence). The CDR3 has 16 residues. The TCR comes from a woman of 80 years or more in good health. The chain uses TRBV3-1 and TRBJ2-1, with 7 bases fitting TRBD2. The material sequenced was blood. The CDR3 region has the DNA TGTGCCAGCAGCCCCGAGGCAGCGGGGCCCTACAATGAGCAGTTCTTC. This codes for CASSPEAAGPYNEQFF.